The clone carrying this TCR beta chain appeared a few times. The antigen is undetermined. The data belong to a study of Graves' ophthalmopathy and Graves' hyperthyroidism. Ophthalmopathy-affected donors exhibited moderate-to-severe activity, CAS ≥3, NOSPECS ≥4, and duration under 3 months. Certain patients, namely those with other autoimmune diseases, uncontrolled infections, pregnancy or lactation, were excluded. Deletions cut 7 bases from V and 5 bases from J, with 9 bases between. Germline V gene data show CDR1 as SNHLY and CDR2 as FYNNEI. The CDR3 runs to 11 residues. Study-wide findings and caveats: Most expanded clonotypes in thyroid above 0.001 frequency also showed up in blood. At just over 70% sensitivity and approximately 72% specificity, the model predicted progression of the ophthalmopathy.

RNA transcripts were the source from which TCR beta CDR3 regions were amplified. HTBI-primed RT-PCR formed the first round, and a multiplex PCR formed the second. From the multiplex PCR reads, TCRdb called clonotypes with MiXCR, one entry per CDR3 protein. There are about 740,000 distinct CDR3 sequences in the sample; about 44% occur only once, and 44% lies in the top ten. The source of this sequence is an adult man with Graves' ophthalmopathy. V and J are TRBV2 and TRBJ2-7; D gene uncertain. Sample: peripheral blood. The chain's CDR3 is CASTIKNEQYF. The DNA of the CDR3 is TGTGCCAGCACCATCAAGAACGAGCAGTACTTC.